The source of this TCR beta chain is a study of blood T cell repertoires in COVID-19. About the research overall: COVID-19 samples collected from the United States, Italy and Spain covered acute and convalescent phases. Sample material is recorded as cDNA or gDNA derived from T cells, B-cell-depleted T cells, or PBMCs.

V was pared by 1 base and J by 5 bases, with 9 bases between. CDR3 length: 14 residues. Germline CDR1 and CDR2: MNHEY and SMNVEV (reference sequence). Libraries were prepared by immunoSEQ multiplex PCR; TCRdb keeps only in-frame clonotypes and omits some of them. The table includes roughly 110,000 clones, roughly 89% detected once. The sequenced sample consisted of peripheral blood. The TCR was taken from a human donor with acute or convalescent COVID-19. The donor label of this sample is uncertain. The J gene is TRBJ1-5, the V gene TRBV27; tentative D call: TRBD1 (5 bases). The CDR3 DNA reads as TGTGCCAGCAGTTTATACGGACACGATCAGCCCCAGCATTTT. Protein: CASSLYGHDQPQHF.